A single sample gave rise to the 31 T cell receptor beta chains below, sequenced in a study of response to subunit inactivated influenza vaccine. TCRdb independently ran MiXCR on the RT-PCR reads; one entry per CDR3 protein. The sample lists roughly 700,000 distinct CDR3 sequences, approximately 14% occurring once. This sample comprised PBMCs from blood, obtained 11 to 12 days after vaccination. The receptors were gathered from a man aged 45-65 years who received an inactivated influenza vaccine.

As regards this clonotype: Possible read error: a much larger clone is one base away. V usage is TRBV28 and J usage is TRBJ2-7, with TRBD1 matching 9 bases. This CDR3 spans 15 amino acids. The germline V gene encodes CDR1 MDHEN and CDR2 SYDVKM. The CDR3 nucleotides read TGTGCCAGCAGTTTCTCCGGGACAGGGTCCTACGAGCATTACTTC. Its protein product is CASSFSGTGSYEHYF.

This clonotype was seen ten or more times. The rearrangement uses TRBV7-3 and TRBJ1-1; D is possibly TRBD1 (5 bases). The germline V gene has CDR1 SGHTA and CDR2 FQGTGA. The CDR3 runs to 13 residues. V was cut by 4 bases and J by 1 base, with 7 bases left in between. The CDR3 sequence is CASSSTENTEAFF. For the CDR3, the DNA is TGTGCCAGCAGCTCGACAGAGAACACTGAAGCTTTCTTT.

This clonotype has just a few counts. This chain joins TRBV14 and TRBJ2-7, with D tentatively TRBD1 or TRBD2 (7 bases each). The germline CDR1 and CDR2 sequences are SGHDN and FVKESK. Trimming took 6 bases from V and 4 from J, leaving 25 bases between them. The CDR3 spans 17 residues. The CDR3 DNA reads TGTGCCAGCAGACCGAATGGGCAGGGGGGGACCCCGTACGAGCAGTACTTC. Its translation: CASRPNGQGGTPYEQYF.

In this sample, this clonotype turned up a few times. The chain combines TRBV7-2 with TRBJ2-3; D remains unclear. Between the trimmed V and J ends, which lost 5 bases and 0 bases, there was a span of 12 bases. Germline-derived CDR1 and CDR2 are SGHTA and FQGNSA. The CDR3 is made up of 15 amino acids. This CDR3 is CASSLLLFSTDTQYF. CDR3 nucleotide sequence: TGTGCCAGCAGCCTCTTACTGTTTAGCACAGATACGCAGTATTTT.

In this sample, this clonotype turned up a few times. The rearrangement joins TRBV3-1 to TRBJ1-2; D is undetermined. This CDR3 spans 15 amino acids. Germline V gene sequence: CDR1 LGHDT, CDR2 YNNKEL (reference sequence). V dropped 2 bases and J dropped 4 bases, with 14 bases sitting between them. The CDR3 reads CASSQTLKGSYGYTF. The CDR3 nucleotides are TGTGCCAGCAGCCAAACCTTAAAAGGCTCCTATGGCTACACCTTC.

The CDR3 loop reads CASSAGTSGVLQETQYF. DNA for the CDR3: TGCGCCAGCTCCGCCGGGACTAGCGGGGTACTTCAAGAGACCCAGTACTTC. The chain couples TRBV4-1 to TRBJ2-5; 13 bases fit TRBD2. V lost 8 bases to trimming and J lost 2 bases; unmatched junction nucleotides: 11. Germline CDR1 and CDR2: MGHRA and YSYEKL. CDR3 length: 17 residues.

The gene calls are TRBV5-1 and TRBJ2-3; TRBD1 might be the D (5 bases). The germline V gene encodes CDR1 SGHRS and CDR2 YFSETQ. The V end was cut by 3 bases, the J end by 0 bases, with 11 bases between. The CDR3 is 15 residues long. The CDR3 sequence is CASSWQGLSTDTQYF. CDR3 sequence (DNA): TGCGCCAGCAGCTGGCAGGGATTAAGCACAGATACGCAGTATTTT.

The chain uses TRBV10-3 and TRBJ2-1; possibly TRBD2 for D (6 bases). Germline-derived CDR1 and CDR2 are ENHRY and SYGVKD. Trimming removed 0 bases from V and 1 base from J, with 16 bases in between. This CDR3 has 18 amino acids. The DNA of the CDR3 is TGTGCCATCAGTGAGTCCGGGTCATATGGGAGGTCCTACAATGAGCAGTTCTTC. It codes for CAISESGSYGRSYNEQFF.

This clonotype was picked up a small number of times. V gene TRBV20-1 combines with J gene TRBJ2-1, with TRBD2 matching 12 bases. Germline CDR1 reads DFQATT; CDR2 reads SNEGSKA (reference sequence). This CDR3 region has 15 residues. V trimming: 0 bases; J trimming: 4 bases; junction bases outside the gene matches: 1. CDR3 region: CSARELAGGYNEQFF. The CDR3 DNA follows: TGCAGTGCTAGAGAACTAGCGGGGGGATACAATGAGCAGTTCTTC.

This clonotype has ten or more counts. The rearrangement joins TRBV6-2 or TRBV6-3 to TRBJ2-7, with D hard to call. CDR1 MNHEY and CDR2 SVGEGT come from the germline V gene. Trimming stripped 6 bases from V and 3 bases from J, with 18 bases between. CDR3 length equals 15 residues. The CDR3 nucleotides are TGTGCCAGCAGCTCTAGTCGGCTGGGCCTCTACGAGCAGTACTTC. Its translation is CASSSSRLGLYEQYF.

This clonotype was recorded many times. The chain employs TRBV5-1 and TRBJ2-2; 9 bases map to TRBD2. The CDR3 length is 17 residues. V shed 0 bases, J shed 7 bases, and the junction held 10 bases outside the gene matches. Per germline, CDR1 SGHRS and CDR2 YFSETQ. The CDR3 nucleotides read TGCGCCAGCAGCTTGGTAACCCAGCGGGAGGCGGTCGGGGAGCTGTTTTTT. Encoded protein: CASSLVTQREAVGELFF.

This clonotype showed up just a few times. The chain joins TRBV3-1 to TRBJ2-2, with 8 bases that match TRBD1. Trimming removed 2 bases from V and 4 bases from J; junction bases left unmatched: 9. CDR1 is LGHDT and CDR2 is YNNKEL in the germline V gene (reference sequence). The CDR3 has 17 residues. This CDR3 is CASSQPGQVTVTGELFF. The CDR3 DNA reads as TGTGCCAGCAGCCAACCGGGACAGGTAACGGTCACCGGGGAGCTGTTTTTT.

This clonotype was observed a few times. CDR3 amino acids: CASTIGGILNTGTGELFF. As DNA, the CDR3 is TGTGCCAGTACAATAGGAGGTATACTCAACACCGGCACCGGGGAGCTGTTTTTT. The chain couples TRBV19 to TRBJ2-2; weak D call: TRBD2 (5 bases). The CDR3 length is 18 residues. Trimming removed 7 bases at V and 4 bases at J, with 25 bases between. Germline loops: CDR1 LNHDA, CDR2 SQIVND (reference sequence).

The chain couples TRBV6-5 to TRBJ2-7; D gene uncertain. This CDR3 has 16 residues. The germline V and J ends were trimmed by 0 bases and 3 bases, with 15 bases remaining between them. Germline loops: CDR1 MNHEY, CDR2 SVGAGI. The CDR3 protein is CASSYSGLANVYEQYF. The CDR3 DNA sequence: TGTGCCAGCAGTTACTCAGGGCTCGCAAATGTCTACGAGCAGTACTTC.

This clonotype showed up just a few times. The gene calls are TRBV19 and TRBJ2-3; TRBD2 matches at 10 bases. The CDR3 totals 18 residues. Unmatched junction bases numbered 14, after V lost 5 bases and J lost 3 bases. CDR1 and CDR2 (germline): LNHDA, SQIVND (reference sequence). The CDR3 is CASSLRRLAGVGTDTQYF. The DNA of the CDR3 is TGTGCCAGTAGTCTTCGGAGGCTAGCGGGAGTTGGAACAGATACGCAGTATTTT.

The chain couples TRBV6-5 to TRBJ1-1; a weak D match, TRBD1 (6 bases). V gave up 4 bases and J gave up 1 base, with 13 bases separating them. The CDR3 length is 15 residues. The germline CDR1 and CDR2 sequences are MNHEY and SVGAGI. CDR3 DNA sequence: TGTGCCAGCAGTTCCCCAGGGGCCCGGAACACTGAAGCTTTCTTT. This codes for CASSSPGARNTEAFF.

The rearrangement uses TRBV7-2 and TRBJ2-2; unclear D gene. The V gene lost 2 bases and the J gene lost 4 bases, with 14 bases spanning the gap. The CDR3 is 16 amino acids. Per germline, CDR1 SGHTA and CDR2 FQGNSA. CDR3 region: CASSLSAGRVTGELFF. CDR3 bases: TGTGCCAGCAGCTTAAGCGCCGGACGAGTCACCGGGGAGCTGTTTTTT.

The CDR3 loop reads CASSLGLFQPQHF. CDR3 DNA sequence: TGTGCCAGCAGCTTAGGCCTGTTCCAGCCCCAGCATTTT. V is TRBV7-2 and J is TRBJ1-5; D remains ambiguous. The CDR3 consists of 13 residues. The germline V gene encodes CDR1 SGHTA and CDR2 FQGNSA. V shed 1 base and J shed 7 bases, with 8 bases lying between them.

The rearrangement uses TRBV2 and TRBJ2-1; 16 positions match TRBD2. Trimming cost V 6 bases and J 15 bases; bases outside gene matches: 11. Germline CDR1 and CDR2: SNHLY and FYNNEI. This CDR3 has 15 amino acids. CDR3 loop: CASSAGTSGGASWFF. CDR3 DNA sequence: TGTGCCAGCAGCGCCGGGACTAGCGGGGGGGCCTCGTGGTTCTTC.

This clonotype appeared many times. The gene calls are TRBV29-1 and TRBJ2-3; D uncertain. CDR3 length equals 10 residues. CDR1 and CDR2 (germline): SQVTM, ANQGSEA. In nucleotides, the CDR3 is TGCACATGTGGTACAGATACGCAGTATTTT. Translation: CTCGTDTQYF.

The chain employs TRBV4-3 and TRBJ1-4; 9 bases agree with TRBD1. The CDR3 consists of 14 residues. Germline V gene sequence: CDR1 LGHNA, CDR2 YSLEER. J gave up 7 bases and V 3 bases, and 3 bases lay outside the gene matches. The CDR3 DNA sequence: TGCGCCAGCAGCCAGACAGGGGGTGGTGAAAAACTGTTTTTT. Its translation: CASSQTGGGEKLFF.

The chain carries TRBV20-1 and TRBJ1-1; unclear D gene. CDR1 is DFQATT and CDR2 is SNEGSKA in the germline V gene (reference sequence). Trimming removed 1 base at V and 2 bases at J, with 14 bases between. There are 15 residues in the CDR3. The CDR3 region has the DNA TGCAGTGCTAGAGTCGAATGGGGAGTTAACACTGAAGCTTTCTTT. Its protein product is CSARVEWGVNTEAFF.

CDR3 protein: CASRLGQGYNEQFF. The CDR3, as DNA: TGTGCCAGCAGGCTGGGACAGGGATACAATGAGCAGTTCTTC. The genes are TRBV11-2 and TRBJ2-1; 9 bases line up with TRBD1. This CDR3 contains 14 residues. V lost 6 bases and J lost 4; bases outside the gene matches: 4. Germline values: CDR1 SGHAT, CDR2 FQNNGV.

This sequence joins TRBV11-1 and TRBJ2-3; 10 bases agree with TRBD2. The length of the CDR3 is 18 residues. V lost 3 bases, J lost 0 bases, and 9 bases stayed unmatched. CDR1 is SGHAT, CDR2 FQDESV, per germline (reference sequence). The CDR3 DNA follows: TGTGCCAGCAGCTTTCCCCAGCGGGGGGGCCAGAGCACAGATACGCAGTATTTT. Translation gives CASSFPQRGGQSTDTQYF.

The CDR3 is CATSDPRDRTGGDEQYF. CDR3 in DNA: TGTGCCACCAGTGATCCACGTGACCGGACAGGGGGCGACGAGCAGTACTTC. V gene TRBV24-1 combines with J gene TRBJ2-7; 11 bases align to TRBD1. The CDR3 runs to 17 residues. V dropped 3 bases and J dropped 5; count of bases not matched to a gene: 11. In germline, CDR1 is KGHDR, CDR2 SFDVKD.

CDR3 nucleotides: TGCAGTGCAGGCCGGGGACAGCTCTACGAGCAGTACTTC. As protein: CSAGRGQLYEQYF. The rearrangement joins TRBV20-1 to TRBJ2-7, with 7 bases identical to TRBD1. From germline, CDR1 is DFQATT and CDR2 SNEGSKA (reference sequence). V lost 6 bases and J lost 3; bases outside the gene matches: 8. The CDR3 is made up of 13 amino acids.

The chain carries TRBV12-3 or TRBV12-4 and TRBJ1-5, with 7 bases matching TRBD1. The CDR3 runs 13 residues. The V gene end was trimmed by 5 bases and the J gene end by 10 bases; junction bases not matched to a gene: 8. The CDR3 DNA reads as TGTGCCAGCAGTCCGGGACAGCCCTCTCCCCAGCATTTT. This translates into CASSPGQPSPQHF.

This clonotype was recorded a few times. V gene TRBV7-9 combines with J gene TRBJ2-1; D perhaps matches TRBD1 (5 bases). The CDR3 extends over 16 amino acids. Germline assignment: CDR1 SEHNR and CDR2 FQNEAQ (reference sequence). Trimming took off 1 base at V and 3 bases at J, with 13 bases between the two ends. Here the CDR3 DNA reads TGTGCCAGCAGCTTAGATACAGGACCCCTCTACAATGAGCAGTTCTTC. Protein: CASSLDTGPLYNEQFF.

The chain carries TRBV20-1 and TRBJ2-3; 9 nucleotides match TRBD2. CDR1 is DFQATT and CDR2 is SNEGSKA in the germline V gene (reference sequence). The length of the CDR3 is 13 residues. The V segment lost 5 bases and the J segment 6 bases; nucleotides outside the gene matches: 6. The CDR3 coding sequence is TGCAGTGCTTCCCTAGCGGGAACGGATACGCAGTATTTT. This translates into CSASLAGTDTQYF.

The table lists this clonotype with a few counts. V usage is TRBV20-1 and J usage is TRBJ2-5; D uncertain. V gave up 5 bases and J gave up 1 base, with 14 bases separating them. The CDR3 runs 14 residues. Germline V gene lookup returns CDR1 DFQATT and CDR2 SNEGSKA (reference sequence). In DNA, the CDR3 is TGCAGTGCTCTCCGGACCGTCCCCCAAGAGACCCAGTACTTC. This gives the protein CSALRTVPQETQYF.

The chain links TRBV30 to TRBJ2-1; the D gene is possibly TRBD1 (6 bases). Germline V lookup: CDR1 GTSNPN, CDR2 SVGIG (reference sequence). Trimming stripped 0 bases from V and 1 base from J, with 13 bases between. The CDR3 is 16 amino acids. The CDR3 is CAWSVVAGASYNEQFF. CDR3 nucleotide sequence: TGTGCCTGGAGTGTAGTGGCAGGGGCGTCCTACAATGAGCAGTTCTTC.